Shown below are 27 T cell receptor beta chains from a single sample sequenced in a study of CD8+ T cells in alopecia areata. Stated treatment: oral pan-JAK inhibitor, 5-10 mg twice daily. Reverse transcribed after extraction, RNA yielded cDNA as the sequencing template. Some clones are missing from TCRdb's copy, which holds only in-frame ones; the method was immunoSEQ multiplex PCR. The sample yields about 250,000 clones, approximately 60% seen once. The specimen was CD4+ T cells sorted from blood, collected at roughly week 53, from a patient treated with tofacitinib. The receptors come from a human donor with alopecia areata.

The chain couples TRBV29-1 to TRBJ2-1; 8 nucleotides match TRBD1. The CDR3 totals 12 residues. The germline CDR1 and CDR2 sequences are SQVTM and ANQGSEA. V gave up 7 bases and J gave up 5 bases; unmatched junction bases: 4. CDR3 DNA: TGCAGCGCGGACAGGGAAAACAATGAGCAGTTCTTC. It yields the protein CSADRENNEQFF.

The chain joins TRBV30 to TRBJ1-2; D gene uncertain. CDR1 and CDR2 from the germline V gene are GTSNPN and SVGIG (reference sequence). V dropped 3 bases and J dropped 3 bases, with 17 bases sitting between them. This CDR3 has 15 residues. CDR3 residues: CAWRGRPPLDYGYTF. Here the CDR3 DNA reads TGTGCCTGGAGAGGGAGGCCCCCTCTGGACTATGGCTACACCTTC.

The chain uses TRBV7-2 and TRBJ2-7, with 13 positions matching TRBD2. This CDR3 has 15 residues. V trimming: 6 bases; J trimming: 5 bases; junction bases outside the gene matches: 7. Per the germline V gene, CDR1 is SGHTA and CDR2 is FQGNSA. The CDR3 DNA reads TGTGCCAGCAGTCCTCCCGGACTAGCGGGGGACGAGCAGTACTTC. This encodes CASSPPGLAGDEQYF.

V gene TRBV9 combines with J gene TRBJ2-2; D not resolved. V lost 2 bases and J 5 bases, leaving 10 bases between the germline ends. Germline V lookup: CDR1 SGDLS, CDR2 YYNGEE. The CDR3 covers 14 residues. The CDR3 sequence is CASSVVIGTGELFF. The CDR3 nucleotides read TGTGCCAGCAGCGTTGTCATCGGGACCGGGGAGCTGTTTTTT. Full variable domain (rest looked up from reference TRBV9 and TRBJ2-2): DSGVTQTPKHLITATGQRVTLRCSPRSGDLSVYWYQQSLDQGLQFLIQYYNGEERAKGNILERFSAQQFPDLHSELNLSSLELGDSALYFCASSVVIGTGELFFGEGSRLTVL.

DNA for the CDR3: TGTGCCAGCAGCCTTAGGACAGGATACCTCTATGGCTACACCTTC. Residues: CASSLRTGYLYGYTF. The rearrangement uses TRBV14 and TRBJ1-2; TRBD1 matches at 7 bases. The CDR3 is 15 amino acids. Germline lookup yields CDR1 SGHDN and CDR2 FVKESK. J gave up 4 bases and V 4 bases, and 9 bases lay outside the gene matches. Drawing the rest from reference TRBV14 and TRBJ1-2, the complete variable domain is EAGVTQFPSHSVIEKGQTVTLRCDPISGHDNLYWYRRVMGKEIKFLLHFVKESKQDESGMPNNRFLAERTGGTYSTLKVQPAELEDSGVYFCASSLRTGYLYGYTFGSGTRLTVV.

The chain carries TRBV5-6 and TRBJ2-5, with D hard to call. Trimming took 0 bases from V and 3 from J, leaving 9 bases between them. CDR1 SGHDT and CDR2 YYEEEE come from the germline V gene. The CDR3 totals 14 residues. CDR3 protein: CASSLGPREETQYF. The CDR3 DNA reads TGTGCCAGCAGCTTGGGCCCGAGAGAAGAGACCCAGTACTTC.

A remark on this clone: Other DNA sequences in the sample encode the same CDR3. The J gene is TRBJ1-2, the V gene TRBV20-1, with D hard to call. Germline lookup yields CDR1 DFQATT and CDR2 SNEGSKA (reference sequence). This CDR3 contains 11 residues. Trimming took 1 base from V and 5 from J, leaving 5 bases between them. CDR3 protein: CSARGGYGYTF. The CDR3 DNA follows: TGCAGTGCTAGAGGGGGTTATGGCTACACCTTC.

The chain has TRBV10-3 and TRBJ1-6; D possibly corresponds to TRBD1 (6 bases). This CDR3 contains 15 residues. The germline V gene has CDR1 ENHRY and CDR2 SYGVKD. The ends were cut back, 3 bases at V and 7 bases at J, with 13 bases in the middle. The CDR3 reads CAISEGAGDNSPLHF. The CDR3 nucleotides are TGTGCCATCAGTGAAGGAGCAGGGGACAATTCACCCCTCCACTTT.

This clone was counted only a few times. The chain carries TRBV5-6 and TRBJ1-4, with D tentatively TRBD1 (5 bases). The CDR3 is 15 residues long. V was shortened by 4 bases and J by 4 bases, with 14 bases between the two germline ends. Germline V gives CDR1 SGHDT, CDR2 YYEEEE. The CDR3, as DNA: TGTGCCAGCAGCGGTTGGGGCGTAGGTAATGAAAAACTGTTTTTT. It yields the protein CASSGWGVGNEKLFF.

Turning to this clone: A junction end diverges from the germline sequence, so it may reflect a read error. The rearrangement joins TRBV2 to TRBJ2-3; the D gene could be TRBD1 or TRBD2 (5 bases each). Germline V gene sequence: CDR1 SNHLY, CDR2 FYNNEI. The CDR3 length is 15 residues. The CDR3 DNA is TGTGCCGGCAGTTCCGGGACGGACAACACAGATACGCAGTATTTT. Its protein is CAGSSGTDNTDTQYF.

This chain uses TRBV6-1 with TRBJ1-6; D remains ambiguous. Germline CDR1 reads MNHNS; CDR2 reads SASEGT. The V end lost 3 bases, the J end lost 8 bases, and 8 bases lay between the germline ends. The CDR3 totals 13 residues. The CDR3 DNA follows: TGTGCCAGCAGTGAGGGGATCCATTCACCCCTCCACTTT. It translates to CASSEGIHSPLHF.

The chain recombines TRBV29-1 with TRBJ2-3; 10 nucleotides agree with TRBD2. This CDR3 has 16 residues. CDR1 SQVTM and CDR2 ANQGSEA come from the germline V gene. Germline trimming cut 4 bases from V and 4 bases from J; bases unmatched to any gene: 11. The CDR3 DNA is TGCAGCGTTGTAATCACCGGGACTAGCGTCGCAGATACGCAGTATTTT. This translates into CSVVITGTSVADTQYF.

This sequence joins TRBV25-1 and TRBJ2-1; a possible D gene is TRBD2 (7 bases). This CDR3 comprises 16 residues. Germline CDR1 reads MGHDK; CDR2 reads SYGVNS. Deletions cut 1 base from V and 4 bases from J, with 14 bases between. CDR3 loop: CASSESGGARYNEQFF. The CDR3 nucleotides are TGTGCCAGCAGTGAATCTGGGGGGGCGCGGTACAATGAGCAGTTCTTC.

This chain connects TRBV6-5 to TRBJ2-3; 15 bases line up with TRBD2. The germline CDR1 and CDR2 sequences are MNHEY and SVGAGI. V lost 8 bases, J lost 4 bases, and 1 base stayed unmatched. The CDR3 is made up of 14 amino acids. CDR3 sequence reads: CASGLAGGPDTQYF. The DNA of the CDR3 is TGTGCCAGCGGACTAGCGGGGGGGCCAGATACGCAGTATTTT.

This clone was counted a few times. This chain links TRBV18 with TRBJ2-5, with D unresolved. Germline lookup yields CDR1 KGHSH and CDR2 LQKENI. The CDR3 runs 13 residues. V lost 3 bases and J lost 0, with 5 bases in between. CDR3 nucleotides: TGTGCCAGCTCACCCTCCTACCAAGAGACCCAGTACTTC. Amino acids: CASSPSYQETQYF.

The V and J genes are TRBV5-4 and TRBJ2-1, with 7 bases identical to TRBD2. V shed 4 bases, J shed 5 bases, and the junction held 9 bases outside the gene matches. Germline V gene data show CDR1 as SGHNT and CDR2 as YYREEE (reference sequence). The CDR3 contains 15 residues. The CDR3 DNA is TGTGCCAGCAGCGCCCCCCGGGACTACGACAATGAGCAGTTCTTC. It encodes CASSAPRDYDNEQFF.

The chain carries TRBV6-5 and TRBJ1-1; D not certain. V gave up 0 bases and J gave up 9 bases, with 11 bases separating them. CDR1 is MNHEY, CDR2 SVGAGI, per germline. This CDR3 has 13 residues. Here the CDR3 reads CASSYSFVGKAFF. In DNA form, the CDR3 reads TGTGCCAGCAGTTACTCTTTCGTCGGGAAAGCTTTCTTT.

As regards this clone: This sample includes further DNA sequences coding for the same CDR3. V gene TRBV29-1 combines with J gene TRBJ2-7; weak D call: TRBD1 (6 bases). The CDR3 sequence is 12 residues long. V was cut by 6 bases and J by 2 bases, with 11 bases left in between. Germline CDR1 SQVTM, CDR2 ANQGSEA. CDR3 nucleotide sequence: TGCAGCGTACTACAGGGTGCCTACGAGCAGTACTTC. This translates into CSVLQGAYEQYF.

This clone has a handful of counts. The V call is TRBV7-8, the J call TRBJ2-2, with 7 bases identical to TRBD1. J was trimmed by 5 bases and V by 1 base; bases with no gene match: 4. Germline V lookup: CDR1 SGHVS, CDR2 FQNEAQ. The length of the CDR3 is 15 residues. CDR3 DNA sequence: TGTGCCAGCAGCTTAGTTCACAGGGGAACCGGGGAGCTGTTTTTT. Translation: CASSLVHRGTGELFF.

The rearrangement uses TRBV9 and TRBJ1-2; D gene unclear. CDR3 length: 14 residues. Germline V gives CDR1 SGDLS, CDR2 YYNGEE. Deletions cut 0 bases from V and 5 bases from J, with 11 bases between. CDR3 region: CASSVDGDRYGYTF. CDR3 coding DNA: TGTGCCAGCAGCGTAGATGGGGATCGGTATGGCTACACCTTC.

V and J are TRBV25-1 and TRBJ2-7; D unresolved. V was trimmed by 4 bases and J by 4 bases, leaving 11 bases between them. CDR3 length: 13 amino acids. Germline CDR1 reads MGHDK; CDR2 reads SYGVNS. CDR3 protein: CASSVLDEYEQYF. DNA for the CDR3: TGTGCCAGCAGTGTACTCGACGAGTACGAGCAGTACTTC.

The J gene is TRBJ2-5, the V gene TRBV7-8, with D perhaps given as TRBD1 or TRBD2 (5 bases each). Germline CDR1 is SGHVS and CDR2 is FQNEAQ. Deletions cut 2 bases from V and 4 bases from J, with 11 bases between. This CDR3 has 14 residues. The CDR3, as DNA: TGTGCCAGCAGCTTATCCGGGACGGGAGAGACCCAGTACTTC. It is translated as CASSLSGTGETQYF. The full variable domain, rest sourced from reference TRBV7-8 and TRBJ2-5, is GAGVSQSPRYKVAKRGQDVALRCDPISGHVSLFWYQQALGQGPEFLTYFQNEAQLDKSGLPSDRFFAERPEGSVSTLKIQRTQQEDSAVYLCASSLSGTGETQYFGPGTRLLVL.

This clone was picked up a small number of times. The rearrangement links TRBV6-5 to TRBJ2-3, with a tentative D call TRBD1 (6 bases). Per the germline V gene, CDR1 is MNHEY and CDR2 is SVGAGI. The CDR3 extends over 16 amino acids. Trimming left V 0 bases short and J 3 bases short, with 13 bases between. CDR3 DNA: TGTGCCAGCAGTTACTCTCGGACAGTGGCAACAGATACGCAGTATTTT. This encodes CASSYSRTVATDTQYF.

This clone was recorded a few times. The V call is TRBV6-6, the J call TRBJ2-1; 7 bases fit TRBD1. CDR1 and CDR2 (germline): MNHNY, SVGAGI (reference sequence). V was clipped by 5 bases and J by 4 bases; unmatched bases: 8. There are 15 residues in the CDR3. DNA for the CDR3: TGTGCCAGCAGTCAACCGGGACAGCGATACAATGAGCAGTTCTTC. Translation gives CASSQPGQRYNEQFF.

The CDR3 spells CSVAGRERYNEQFF. The CDR3 coding sequence is TGCAGCGTTGCCGGCAGGGAGAGGTACAATGAGCAGTTCTTC. This sequence joins TRBV29-1 and TRBJ2-1; either TRBD1 or TRBD2 may fit D (5 bases each). The ends were cut back, 4 bases at V and 4 bases at J, with 14 bases in the middle. This CDR3 has 14 residues. Per germline, CDR1 SQVTM and CDR2 ANQGSEA.

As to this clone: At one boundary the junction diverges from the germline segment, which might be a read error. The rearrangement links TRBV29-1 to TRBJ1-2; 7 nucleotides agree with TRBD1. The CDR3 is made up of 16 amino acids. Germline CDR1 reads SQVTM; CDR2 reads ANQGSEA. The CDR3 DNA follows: TGCAGCGTAGAAGGGACAGCCCCACCTTCGAGCTATGGCTACACCTTC. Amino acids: CSVEGTAPPSSYGYTF.

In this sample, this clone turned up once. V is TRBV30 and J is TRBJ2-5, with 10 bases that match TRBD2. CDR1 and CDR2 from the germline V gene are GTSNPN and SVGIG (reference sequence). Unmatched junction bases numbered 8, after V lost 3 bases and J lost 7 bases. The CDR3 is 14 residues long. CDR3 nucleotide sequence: TGTGCCTGGAGACCGAGCGGGGGGGTCGGGACCCAGTACTTC. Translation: CAWRPSGGVGTQYF.